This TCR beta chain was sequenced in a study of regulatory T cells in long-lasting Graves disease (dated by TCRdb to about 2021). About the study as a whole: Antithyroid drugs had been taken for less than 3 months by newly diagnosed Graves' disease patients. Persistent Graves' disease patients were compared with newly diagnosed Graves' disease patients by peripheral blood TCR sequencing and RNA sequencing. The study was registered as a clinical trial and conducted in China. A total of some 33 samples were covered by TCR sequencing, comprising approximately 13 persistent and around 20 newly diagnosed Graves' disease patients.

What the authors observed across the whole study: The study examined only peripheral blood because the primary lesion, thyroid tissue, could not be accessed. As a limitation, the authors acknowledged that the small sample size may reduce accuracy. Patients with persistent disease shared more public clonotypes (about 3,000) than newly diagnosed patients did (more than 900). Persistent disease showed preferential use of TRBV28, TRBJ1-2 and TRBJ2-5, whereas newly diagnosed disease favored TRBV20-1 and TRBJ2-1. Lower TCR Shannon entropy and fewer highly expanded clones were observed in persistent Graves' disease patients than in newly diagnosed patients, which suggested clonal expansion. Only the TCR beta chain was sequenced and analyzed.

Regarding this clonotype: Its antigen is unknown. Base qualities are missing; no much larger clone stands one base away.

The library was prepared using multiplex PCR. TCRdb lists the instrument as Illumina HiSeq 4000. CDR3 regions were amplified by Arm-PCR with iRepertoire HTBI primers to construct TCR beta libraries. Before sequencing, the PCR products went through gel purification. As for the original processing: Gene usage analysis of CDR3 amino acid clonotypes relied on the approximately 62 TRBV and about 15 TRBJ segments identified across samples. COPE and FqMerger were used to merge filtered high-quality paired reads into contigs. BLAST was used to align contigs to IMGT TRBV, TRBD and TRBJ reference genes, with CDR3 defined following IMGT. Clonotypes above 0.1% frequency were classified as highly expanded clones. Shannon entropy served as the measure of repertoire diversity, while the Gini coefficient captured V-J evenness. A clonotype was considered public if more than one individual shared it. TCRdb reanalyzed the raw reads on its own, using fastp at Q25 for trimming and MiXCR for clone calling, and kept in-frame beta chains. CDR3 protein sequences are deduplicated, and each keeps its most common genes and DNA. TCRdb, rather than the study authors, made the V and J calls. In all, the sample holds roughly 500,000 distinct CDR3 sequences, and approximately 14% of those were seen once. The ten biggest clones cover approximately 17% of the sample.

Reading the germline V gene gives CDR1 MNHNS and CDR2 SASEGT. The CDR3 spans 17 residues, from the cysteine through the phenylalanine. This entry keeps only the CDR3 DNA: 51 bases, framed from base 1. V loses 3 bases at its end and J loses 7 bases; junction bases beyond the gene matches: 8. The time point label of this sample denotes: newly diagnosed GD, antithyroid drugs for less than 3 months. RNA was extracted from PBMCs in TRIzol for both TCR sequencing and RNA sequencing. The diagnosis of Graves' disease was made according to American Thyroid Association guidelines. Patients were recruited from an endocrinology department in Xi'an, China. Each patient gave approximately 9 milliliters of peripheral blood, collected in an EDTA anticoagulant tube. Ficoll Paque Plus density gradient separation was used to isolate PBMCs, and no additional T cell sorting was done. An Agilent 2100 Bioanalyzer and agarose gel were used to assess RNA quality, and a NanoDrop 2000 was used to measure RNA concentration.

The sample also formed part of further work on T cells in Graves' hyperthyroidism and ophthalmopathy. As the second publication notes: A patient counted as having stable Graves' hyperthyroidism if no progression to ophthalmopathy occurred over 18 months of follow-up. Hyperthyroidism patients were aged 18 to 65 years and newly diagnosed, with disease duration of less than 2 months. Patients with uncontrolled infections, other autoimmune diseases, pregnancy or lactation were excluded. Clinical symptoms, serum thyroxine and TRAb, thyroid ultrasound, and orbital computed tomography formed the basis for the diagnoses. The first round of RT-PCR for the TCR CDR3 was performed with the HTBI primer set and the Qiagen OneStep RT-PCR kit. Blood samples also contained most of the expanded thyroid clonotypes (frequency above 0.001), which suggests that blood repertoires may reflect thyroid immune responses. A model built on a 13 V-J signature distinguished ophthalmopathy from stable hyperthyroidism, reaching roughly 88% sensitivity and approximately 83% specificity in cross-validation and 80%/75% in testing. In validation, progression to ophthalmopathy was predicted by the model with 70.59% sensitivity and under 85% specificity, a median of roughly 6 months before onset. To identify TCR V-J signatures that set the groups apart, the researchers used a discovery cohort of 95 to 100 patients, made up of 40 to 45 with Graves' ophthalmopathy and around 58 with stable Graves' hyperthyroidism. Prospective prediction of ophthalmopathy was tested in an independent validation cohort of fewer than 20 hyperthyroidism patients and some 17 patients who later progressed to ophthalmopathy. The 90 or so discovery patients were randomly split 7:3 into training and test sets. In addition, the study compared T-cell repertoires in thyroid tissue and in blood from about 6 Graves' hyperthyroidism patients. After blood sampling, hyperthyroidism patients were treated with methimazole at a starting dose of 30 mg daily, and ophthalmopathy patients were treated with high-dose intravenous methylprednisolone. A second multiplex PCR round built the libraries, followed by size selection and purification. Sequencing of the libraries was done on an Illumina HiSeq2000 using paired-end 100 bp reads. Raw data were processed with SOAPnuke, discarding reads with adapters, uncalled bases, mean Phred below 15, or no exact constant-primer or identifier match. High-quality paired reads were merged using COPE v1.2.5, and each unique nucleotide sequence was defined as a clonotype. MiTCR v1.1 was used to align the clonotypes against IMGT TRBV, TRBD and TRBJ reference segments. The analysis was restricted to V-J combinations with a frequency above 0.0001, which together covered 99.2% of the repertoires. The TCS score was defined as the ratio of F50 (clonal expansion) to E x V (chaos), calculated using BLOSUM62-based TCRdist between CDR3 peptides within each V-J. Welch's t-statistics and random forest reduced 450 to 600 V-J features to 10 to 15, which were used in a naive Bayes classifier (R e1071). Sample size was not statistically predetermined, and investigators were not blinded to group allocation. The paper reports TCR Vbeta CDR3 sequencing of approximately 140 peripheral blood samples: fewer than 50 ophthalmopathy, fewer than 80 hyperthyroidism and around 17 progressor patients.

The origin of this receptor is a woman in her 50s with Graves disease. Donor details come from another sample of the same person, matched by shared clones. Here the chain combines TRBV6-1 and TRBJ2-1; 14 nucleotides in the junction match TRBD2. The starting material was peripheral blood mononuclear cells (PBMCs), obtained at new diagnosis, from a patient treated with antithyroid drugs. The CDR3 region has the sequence CASSDTGTSGRRNEQFF. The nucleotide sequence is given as TGTGCCAGCAGTGATACCGGGACTAGCGGGAGAAGGAATGAGCAGTTCTTC.